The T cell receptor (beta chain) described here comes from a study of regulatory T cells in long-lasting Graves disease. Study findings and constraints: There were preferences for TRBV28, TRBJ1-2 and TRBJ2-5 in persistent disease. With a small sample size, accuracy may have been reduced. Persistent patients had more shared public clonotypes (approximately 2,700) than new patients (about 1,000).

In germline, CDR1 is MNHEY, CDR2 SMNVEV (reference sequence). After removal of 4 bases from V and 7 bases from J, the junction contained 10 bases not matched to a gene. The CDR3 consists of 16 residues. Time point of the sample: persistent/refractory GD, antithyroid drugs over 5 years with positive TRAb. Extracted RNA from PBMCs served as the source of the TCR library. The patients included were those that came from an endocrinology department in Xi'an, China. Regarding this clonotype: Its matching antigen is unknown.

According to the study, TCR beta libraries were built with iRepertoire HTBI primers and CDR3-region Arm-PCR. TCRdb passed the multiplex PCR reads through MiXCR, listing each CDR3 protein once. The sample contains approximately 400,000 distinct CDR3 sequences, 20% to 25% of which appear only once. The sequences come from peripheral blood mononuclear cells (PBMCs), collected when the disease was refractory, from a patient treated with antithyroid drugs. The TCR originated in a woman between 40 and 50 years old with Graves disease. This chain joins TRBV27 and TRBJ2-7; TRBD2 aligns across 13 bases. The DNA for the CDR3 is TGTGCCAGCAGTTCTCCGACTAGCGGGAGGTTCGGTGAGCAGTACTTC. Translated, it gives CASSSPTSGRFGEQYF.